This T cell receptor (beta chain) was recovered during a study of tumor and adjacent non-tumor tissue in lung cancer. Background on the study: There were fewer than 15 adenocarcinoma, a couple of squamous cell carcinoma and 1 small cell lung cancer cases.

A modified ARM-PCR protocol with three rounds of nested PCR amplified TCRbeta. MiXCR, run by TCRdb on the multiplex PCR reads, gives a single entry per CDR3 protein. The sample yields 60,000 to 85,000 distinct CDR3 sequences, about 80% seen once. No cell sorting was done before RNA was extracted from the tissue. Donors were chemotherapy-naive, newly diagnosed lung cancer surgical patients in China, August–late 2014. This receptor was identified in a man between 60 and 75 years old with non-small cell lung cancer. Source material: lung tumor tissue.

CDR3 in amino acids: CSARRGLAGGRAQFF. CDR3 bases: TGCAGTGCCAGAAGAGGACTAGCGGGAGGACGAGCGCAGTTCTTC. The chain employs TRBV20-1 and TRBJ2-7; 14 nucleotides agree with TRBD2. The J call may be incorrect, as the DNA end agrees better with TRBJ2-1. This CDR3 contains 15 residues. From germline, CDR1 is DFQATT and CDR2 SNEGSKA (reference sequence).